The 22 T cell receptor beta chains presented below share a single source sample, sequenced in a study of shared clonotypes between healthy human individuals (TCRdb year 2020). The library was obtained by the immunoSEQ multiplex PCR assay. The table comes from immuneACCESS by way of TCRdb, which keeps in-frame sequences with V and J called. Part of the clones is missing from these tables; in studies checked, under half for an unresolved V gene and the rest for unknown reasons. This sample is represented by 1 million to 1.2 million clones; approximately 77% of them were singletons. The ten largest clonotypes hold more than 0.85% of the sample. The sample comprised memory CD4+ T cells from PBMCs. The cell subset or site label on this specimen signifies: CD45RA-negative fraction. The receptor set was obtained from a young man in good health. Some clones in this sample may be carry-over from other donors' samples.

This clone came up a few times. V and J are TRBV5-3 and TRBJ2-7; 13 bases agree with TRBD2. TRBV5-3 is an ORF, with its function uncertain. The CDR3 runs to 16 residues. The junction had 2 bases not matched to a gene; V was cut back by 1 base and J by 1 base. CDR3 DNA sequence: TGTGCCAGAAGCTTGACTAGCGGGAGGGCTTCCTACGAGCAGTACTTC. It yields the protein CARSLTSGRASYEQYF.

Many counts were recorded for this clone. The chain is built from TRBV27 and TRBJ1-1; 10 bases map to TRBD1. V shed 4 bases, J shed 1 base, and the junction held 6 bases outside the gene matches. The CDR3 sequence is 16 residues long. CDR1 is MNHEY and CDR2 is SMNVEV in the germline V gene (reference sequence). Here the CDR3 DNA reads TGTGCCAGCAGTTCTCTCCGGGACAGGGGGAACACTGAAGCTTTCTTT. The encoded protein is CASSSLRDRGNTEAFF.

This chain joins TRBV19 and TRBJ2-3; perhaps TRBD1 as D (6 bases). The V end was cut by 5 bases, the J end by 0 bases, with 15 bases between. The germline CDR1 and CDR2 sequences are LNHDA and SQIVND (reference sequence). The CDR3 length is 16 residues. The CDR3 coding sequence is TGTGCCAGTAGTCCCCGATGGACAGTCAGCACAGATACGCAGTATTTT. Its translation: CASSPRWTVSTDTQYF.

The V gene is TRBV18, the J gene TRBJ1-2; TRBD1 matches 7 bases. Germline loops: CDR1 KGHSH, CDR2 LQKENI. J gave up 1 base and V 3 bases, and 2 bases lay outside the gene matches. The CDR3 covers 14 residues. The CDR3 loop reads CASSPGQSNYGYTF. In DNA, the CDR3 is TGTGCCAGCTCACCGGGACAGAGTAACTATGGCTACACCTTC. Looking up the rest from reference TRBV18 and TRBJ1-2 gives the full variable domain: NAGVMQNPRHLVRRRGQEARLRCSPMKGHSHVYWYRQLPEEGLKFMVYLQKENIIDESGMPKERFSAEFPKEGPSILRIQQVVRGDSAAYFCASSPGQSNYGYTFGSGTRLTVV.

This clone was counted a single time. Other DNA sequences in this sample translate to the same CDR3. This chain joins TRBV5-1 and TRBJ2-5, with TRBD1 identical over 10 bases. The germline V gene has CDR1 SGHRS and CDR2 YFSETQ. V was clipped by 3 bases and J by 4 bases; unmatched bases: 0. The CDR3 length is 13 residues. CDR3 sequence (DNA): TGCGCCAGCAGCTGGACAGGGGGAGAGACCCAGTACTTC. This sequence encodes CASSWTGGETQYF.

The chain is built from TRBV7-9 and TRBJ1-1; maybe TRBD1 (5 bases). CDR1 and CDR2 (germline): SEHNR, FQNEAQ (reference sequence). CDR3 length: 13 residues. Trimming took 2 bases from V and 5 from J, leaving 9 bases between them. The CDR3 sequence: CASSLTGQTEAFF. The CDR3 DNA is TGTGCCAGCAGCTTAACGGGGCAGACTGAAGCTTTCTTT. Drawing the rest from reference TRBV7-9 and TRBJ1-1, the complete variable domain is DTGVSQNPRHKITKRGQNVTFRCDPISEHNRLYWYRQTLGQGPEFLTYFQNEAQLEKSRLLSDRFSAERPKGSFSTLEIQRTEQGDSAMYLCASSLTGQTEAFFGQGTRLTVV.

CDR3 bases: TGCAGCGTTGCGGGGCCAACCGGGGAAGAGACCCAGTACTTC. Amino acids: CSVAGPTGEETQYF. The rearrangement links TRBV29-1 to TRBJ2-5; D tentatively reads TRBD1 or TRBD2 (5 bases each). From germline, CDR1 is SQVTM and CDR2 ANQGSEA. The CDR3 has 14 residues. V lost 4 bases to trimming and J lost 3 bases, with 15 bases between them.

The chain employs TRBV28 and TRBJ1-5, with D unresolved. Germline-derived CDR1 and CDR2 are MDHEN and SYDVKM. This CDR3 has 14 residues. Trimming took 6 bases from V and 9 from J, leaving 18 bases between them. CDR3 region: CASRYPSPPSPQHF. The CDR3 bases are TGTGCCAGCAGGTACCCGAGTCCCCCTTCGCCCCAGCATTTT.

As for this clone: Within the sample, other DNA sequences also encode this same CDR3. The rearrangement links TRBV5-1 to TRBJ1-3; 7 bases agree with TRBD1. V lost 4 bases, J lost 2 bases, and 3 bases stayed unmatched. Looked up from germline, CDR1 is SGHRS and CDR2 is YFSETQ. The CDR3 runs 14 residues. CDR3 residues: CASSPGTAGNTIYF. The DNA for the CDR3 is TGCGCCAGCAGCCCCGGGACAGCTGGAAACACCATATATTTT.

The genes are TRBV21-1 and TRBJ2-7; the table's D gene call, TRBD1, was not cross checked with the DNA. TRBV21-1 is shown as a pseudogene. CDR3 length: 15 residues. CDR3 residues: CASIVSPGQGYEQYF. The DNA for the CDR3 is TGTGCCAGCATCGTAAGTCCGGGACAGGGCTACGAGCAGTACTTC.

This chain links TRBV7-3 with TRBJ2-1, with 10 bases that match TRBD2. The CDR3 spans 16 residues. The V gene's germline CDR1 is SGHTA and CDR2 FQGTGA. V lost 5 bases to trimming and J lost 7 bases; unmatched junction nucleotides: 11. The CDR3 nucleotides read TGTGCCAGCAGCACCCCGGGATCTAGCGGGAGAAATGAGCAGTTCTTC. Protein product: CASSTPGSSGRNEQFF. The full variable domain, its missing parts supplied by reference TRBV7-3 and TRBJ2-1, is GAGVSQTPSNKVTEKGKYVELRCDPISGHTALYWYRQSLGQGPEFLIYFQGTGAADDSGLPNDRFFAVRPEGSVSTLKIQRTERGDSAVYLCASSTPGSSGRNEQFFGPGTRLTVL.

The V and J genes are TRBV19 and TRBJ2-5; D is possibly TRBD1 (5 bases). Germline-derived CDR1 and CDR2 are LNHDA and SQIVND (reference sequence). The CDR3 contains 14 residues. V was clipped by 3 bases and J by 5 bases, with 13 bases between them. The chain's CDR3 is CASSIGRGIETQYF. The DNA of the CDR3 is TGTGCCAGTAGTATTGGAAGGGGTATCGAGACCCAGTACTTC.

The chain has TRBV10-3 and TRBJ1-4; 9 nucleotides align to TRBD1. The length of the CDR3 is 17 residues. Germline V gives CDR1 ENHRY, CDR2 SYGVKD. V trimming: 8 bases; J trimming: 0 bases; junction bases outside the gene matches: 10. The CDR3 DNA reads TGTGCCATCCACGATCAGAGGACAGGGGCAACTAATGAAAAACTGTTTTTT. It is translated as CAIHDQRTGATNEKLFF.

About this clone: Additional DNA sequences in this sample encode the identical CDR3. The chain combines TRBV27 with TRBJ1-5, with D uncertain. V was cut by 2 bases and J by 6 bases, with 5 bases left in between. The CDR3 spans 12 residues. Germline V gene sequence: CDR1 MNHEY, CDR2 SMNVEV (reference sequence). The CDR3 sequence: CASSLLGQPQHF. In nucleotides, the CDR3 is TGTGCCAGCAGTTTACTTGGTCAGCCCCAGCATTTT.

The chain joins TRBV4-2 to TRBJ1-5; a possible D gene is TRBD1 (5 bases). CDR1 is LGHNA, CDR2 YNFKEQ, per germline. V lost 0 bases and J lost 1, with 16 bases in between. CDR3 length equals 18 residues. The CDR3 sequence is CASSQDLPGIGSNQPQHF. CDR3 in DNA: TGTGCCAGCAGCCAAGATCTACCAGGGATAGGGAGCAATCAGCCCCAGCATTTT.

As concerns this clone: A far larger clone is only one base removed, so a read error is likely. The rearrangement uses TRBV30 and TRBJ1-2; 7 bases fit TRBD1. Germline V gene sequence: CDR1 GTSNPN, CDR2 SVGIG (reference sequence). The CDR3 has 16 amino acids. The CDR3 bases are TGTGCCTGGAGTGTCAACCCACAGGGGACTCACTATGGCTACAACTTC. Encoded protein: CAWSVNPQGTHYGYNF.

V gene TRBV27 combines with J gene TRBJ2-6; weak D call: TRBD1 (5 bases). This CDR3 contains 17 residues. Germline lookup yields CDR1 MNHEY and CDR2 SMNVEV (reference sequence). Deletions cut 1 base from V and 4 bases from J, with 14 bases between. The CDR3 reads CASSLLGQLPGANVLTF. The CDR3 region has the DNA TGTGCCAGCAGTTTATTGGGGCAGCTCCCCGGGGCCAACGTCCTGACTTTC.

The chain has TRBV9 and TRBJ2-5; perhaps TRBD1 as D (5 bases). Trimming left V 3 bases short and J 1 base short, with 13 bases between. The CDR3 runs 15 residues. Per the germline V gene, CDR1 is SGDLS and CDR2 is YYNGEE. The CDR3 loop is CASSAQGLIQETQYF. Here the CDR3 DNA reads TGTGCCAGCAGCGCCCAGGGATTGATCCAAGAGACCCAGTACTTC.

The chain's CDR3 is CASSYSTSGRGETQYF. CDR3 bases: TGCGCCAGCAGCTATTCGACTAGCGGGAGGGGAGAGACCCAGTACTTC. This chain joins TRBV5-1 and TRBJ2-5; TRBD2 aligns across 14 bases. The CDR3 length is 16 residues. The junction had 5 bases not matched to a gene; V was cut back by 3 bases and J by 4 bases. The V gene's germline CDR1 is SGHRS and CDR2 YFSETQ.

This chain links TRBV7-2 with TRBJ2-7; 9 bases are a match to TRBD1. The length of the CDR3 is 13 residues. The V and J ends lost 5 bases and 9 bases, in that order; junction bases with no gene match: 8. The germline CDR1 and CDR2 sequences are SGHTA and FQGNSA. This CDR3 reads CASSQGQGSAQYF. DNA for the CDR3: TGTGCCAGCAGCCAGGGACAGGGATCGGCGCAGTACTTC.

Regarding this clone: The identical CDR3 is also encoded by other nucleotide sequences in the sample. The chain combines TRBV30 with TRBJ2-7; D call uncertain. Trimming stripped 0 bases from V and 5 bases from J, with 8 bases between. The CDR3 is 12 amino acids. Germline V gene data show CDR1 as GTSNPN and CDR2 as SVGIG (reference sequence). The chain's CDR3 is CAWSVMGNEQYF. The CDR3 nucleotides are TGTGCCTGGAGTGTAATGGGCAACGAGCAGTACTTC.

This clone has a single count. The chain's CDR3 is CASSLYGTPYGYTF. CDR3 nucleotide sequence: TGTGCCAGCAGCCTATACGGGACACCCTATGGCTACACCTTC. This rearrangement joins TRBV5-4 to TRBJ1-2, with D possibly matching TRBD1 (6 bases). The CDR3 loop spans 14 amino acids. Germline V gives CDR1 SGHNT, CDR2 YYREEE (reference sequence). V was clipped by 4 bases and J by 4 bases, with 14 bases between them.